The source of this T cell receptor (beta chain) is a study of memory CD4+ T cells and cytomegalovirus serostatus. Study as a whole: Healthy Belgian adult donors included 9 or 10 CMV-positive and fewer than 25 CMV-negative people.

The sort gate was single viable CD3+CD4+CD8-CD45RO+ cells for memory CD4+ T cells. In the original analysis: After removing out-of-frame reads, over 2 million distinct TCRbeta sequences remained. Only in-frame clones appear in the TCRdb table, and some are missing; sequencing was by immunoSEQ multiplex PCR. V, J and clone size derive from that table, while D and trimming were established from the DNA sequence. The profile covers about 96,000 clones, with 80% appearing a single time and less than 4% taken by the ten largest. V lost 4 bases to trimming and J lost 1 base; unmatched junction nucleotides: 2. Germline V gene sequence: CDR1 SNHLY, CDR2 FYNNEI. The CDR3 covers 14 residues.

The source of this sequence is an adult in good health and CMV-seropositive. Sequenced input: memory CD4+ T cells from blood. This rearrangement joins TRBV2 to TRBJ1-1; TRBD1 matches at 8 bases. CDR3 in DNA: TGTGCCAGCAGTGGGCAGGGGGCGAACACTGAAGCTTTCTTT. Residues: CASSGQGANTEAFF.